The 4 T cell receptor beta chains below were found in one sample sequenced in a study of T cell repertoires in cytomegalovirus infection (dated by TCRdb to 2018 to 2020). These reads were obtained on an Illumina HiSeq 1500. TCRdb reprocessed the public reads (quality trimming at Q25 with fastp, clone calling with MiXCR) and kept in-frame beta chains. Every CDR3 protein is listed once, alongside the most common genes and DNA of its rows. Here the sample has around 490,000 distinct CDR3 sequences; approximately 26% occur a single time. The ten most abundant clones make up roughly an eighth of the sample. Specimen: PBMCs. The receptor set was obtained from a human donor in good health (CMV status not recorded). Some clones in this sample may be carry-over from other donors' samples.

Only a few counts were recorded for this clonotype. This chain links TRBV12-3 or TRBV12-4 with TRBJ2-7, with a possible D match to TRBD1 (5 bases). The germline V and J ends were trimmed by 3 bases and 5 bases, with 14 bases remaining between them. This CDR3 comprises 14 residues. This CDR3 reads CASSLAGYGDEQYV. In DNA, the CDR3 is TGTGCCAGCAGTTTGGCAGGGTATGGGGACGAGCAGTACGTC.

The rearrangement uses TRBV28 and TRBJ2-7; weak D call: TRBD1 (6 bases). In germline, CDR1 is MDHEN, CDR2 SYDVKM. With 4 bases removed from V and 7 bases from J, the gap between germline ends came to 17 bases. CDR3 length equals 14 residues. Here the CDR3 DNA reads TGTGCCAGCAGTTATCCCGGGACATCCTTTGAGCAGTACTTC. This translates into CASSYPGTSFEQYF.

This clonotype was picked up a small number of times. V gene TRBV9 combines with J gene TRBJ1-2; D gene ambiguous. This CDR3 is built from 16 residues. The V end was cut by 0 bases, the J end by 0 bases, with 12 bases between. Germline V gives CDR1 SGDLS, CDR2 YYNGEE. CDR3 nucleotide sequence: TGTGCCAGCAGCGTAGCCGTGGGCGGTACTAACTATGGCTACACCTTC. Protein: CASSVAVGGTNYGYTF.

This clonotype has a handful of counts. This chain connects TRBV6-5 to TRBJ1-1, with no clear D. This CDR3 spans 13 amino acids. V was clipped by 7 bases and J by 9 bases, with 18 bases between them. Germline CDR1 and CDR2: MNHEY and SVGAGI. The CDR3, as DNA: TGTGCCAGCACCCCGGCCGGGGAGCGGAAAGCTTTCTTT. Amino acid sequence: CASTPAGERKAFF.